This TCR beta chain is from a study of vaccination effects on CD4 cells after COVID-19. Regarding this clone: Its antigen is unidentified.

Ahead of sequencing, the ViraFEST assay grew antigen-specific CD4+ T cells using viral peptide pools. Culture lasted 10 days before CD4+ T cell isolation. Vaccination of participants consisted of two doses of either the BNT162b2 or mRNA-1273 vaccine. Negative nucleocapsid antibody tests before and after vaccination confirmed no previous SARS-CoV-2 infection. Half of the medium was exchanged for IL-2 medium on both days 3 and 7. Trimming cost V 4 bases and J 4 bases, with 15 bases left between them. Germline CDR1 SGHKS, CDR2 YYEKEE (reference sequence). The CDR3 loop spans 16 amino acids. Sequencing was performed with immunoSEQ multiplex PCR; in TCRdb, only in-frame clones are kept and a portion is missing. The sample comprises about 16,000 clones, under 70% of which are singletons, and approximately 10% rests with the top ten.

This chain links TRBV5-5 with TRBJ2-6; D is unclear. The sequenced sample was CD4+ T cells from PBMCs cultured with SARS-CoV-2 spike peptides, obtained after COVID-19 vaccination. This TCR came from a human donor who received a COVID-19 vaccine. The CDR3 region is CASSPLITRGANVLTF. CDR3 nucleotide sequence: TGTGCCAGCAGCCCCCTCATTACAAGAGGGGCCAACGTCCTGACTTTC.